These 18 T cell receptor beta chains came from one sample sequenced in a study of cytomegalovirus exposure and HLA in healthy donors. With 60 Vbeta and 13 Jbeta primers, the PCR was carried out. Profiled with immunoSEQ multiplex PCR; TCRdb holds only in-frame clones, not every one. Of more than 200,000 clones in the sample, 60% to 80% are singletons; the top ten hold 1.5% to 2%. Specimen: PBMCs. The receptors come from a male donor in good health and CMV-seronegative.

This chain joins TRBV19 and TRBJ1-4; 9 bases fit TRBD1. There are 14 residues in the CDR3. Germline V gives CDR1 LNHDA, CDR2 SQIVND (reference sequence). With V trimmed by 4 bases and J by 6 bases, 3 bases remained unmatched. CDR3 loop: CASSNRDRDEKLFF. CDR3 nucleotide sequence: TGTGCCAGTAGTAACCGGGACAGGGATGAAAAACTGTTTTTT.

This clone was observed a single time. The V and J genes are TRBV2 and TRBJ2-3, with a tentative D call TRBD2 (6 bases). V lost 6 bases and J 6 bases, leaving 10 bases between the germline ends. The germline CDR1 and CDR2 sequences are SNHLY and FYNNEI. The CDR3 contains 12 residues. CDR3 amino acids: CASRQEGDTQYF. In DNA, the CDR3 is TGTGCCAGCAGACAGGAGGGTGATACGCAGTATTTT.

The chain carries TRBV7-2 and TRBJ2-3; tentative D call: TRBD1 (6 bases). Germline loops: CDR1 SGHTA, CDR2 FQGNSA. V lost 5 bases and J lost 4, with 13 bases in between. There are 14 residues in the CDR3. The CDR3 nucleotides are TGTGCCAGCAGCCCCGGACAGTCTTCAGATACGCAGTATTTT. The encoded protein is CASSPGQSSDTQYF.

This clone was observed a single time. The chain links TRBV18 to TRBJ2-5, with D maybe TRBD1 (6 bases). This CDR3 is built from 15 residues. Trimming stripped 1 base from V and 5 bases from J, with 14 bases between. The germline CDR1 and CDR2 sequences are KGHSH and LQKENI. In nucleotides, the CDR3 is TGTGCCAGCTCACCACTGACAGGACGAACTGAGACCCAGTACTTC. This encodes CASSPLTGRTETQYF.

The chain couples TRBV19 to TRBJ2-6, with D perhaps matching TRBD2 (5 bases). The CDR3 consists of 16 residues. Germline V CDR1 and CDR2: LNHDA, SQIVND (reference sequence). V was trimmed by 3 bases and J by 0 bases, leaving 9 bases between them. The CDR3: CASSIGLNSGANVLTF. CDR3 nucleotides: TGTGCCAGTAGTATTGGACTGAACTCTGGGGCCAACGTCCTGACTTTC.

A single count supports this clone. The chain links TRBV7-3 to TRBJ1-1; 11 bases match TRBD1. The length of the CDR3 is 13 residues. The V gene end was trimmed by 5 bases and the J gene end by 12 bases; junction bases not matched to a gene: 8. CDR1 is SGHTA and CDR2 is FQGTGA in the germline V gene. The CDR3 DNA is TGTGCCAGCAGCCTAGGGACAGGGGGAAGAACTTTCTTT. This gives the protein CASSLGTGGRTFF.

The chain joins TRBV19 to TRBJ2-7; no definite D call. Trimming pared 2 bases from V and 6 bases from J, leaving 8 bases between. CDR3 length: 12 residues. Germline assignment: CDR1 LNHDA and CDR2 SQIVND (reference sequence). As DNA, the CDR3 is TGTGCCAGTAGTATAACTGCAACCGAGCAGTACTTC. Encoded protein: CASSITATEQYF.

V and J are TRBV6-1 and TRBJ1-1, with 8 bases that match TRBD1. J was trimmed by 1 base and V by 4 bases; bases with no gene match: 5. In germline, CDR1 is MNHNS, CDR2 SASEGT. The CDR3 sequence is 15 residues long. The CDR3, as DNA: TGTGCCAGCAGTGTACAGGGGGGATCGAACACTGAAGCTTTCTTT. Amino acid sequence: CASSVQGGSNTEAFF.

This chain uses TRBV30 with TRBJ1-4; 10 bases are a match to TRBD1. Germline CDR1 is GTSNPN and CDR2 is SVGIG (reference sequence). The CDR3 covers 12 residues. The CDR3 is CALDRGDEKLFF. The CDR3 DNA follows: TGTGCGCTGGACAGGGGGGATGAAAAACTGTTTTTT. Filled out from reference TRBV30 and TRBJ1-4, the complete variable domain reads SQTIHQWPATLVQPVGSPLSLECTVEGTSNPNLYWYRQAAGRGLQLLFYSVGIGQISSEVPQNLSASRPQDRQFILSSKKLLLSDSGFYLCALDRGDEKLFFGSGTQLSVL.

The rearrangement links TRBV7-3 to TRBJ2-6; D is perhaps TRBD1 (6 bases). Trimming pared 0 bases from V and 0 bases from J, leaving 15 bases between. The CDR3 sequence is 19 residues long. Germline CDR1 and CDR2: SGHTA and FQGTGA. Written as DNA, the CDR3 is TGTGCCAGCAGCTTAACGGCCAGGGGAATGGGCTCTGGGGCCAACGTCCTGACTTTC. Protein product: CASSLTARGMGSGANVLTF.

The V and J genes are TRBV7-9 and TRBJ2-1; 7 bases align to TRBD2. The V segment lost 1 base and the J segment 10 bases; nucleotides outside the gene matches: 7. This CDR3 is built from 14 residues. The V gene's germline CDR1 is SEHNR and CDR2 FQNEAQ (reference sequence). CDR3 residues: CASSLGTSEGEQFF. The CDR3 bases are TGTGCCAGCAGCTTAGGGACTAGTGAGGGGGAGCAGTTCTTC.

The rearrangement links TRBV5-1 to TRBJ2-2, with 8 bases that match TRBD1. Germline CDR1 reads SGHRS; CDR2 reads YFSETQ. The CDR3 loop spans 15 amino acids. Trimming removed 7 bases from V and 1 base from J; junction bases left unmatched: 6. For the CDR3, the DNA is TGCGCCAGCGACACCGGGACAGGGAACACCGGGGAGCTGTTTTTT. Translated, it gives CASDTGTGNTGELFF.

This clone was found a few times. The chain employs TRBV30 and TRBJ1-5; D not certain. This CDR3 has 12 amino acids. CDR1 is GTSNPN and CDR2 is SVGIG in the germline V gene (reference sequence). The V gene lost 5 bases and the J gene lost 5 bases, with 10 bases spanning the gap. CDR3 residues: CAWSREDQPQHF. The CDR3 DNA sequence: TGTGCCTGGTCCCGGGAGGATCAGCCCCAGCATTTT. Full variable domain (remainder filled in from reference TRBV30 and TRBJ1-5): SQTIHQWPATLVQPVGSPLSLECTVEGTSNPNLYWYRQAAGRGLQLLFYSVGIGQISSEVPQNLSASRPQDRQFILSSKKLLLSDSGFYLCAWSREDQPQHFGDGTRLSIL.

The chain employs TRBV19 and TRBJ2-7; tentatively, D is TRBD2 (5 bases). Trimming cost V 4 bases and J 7 bases, with 17 bases left between them. The germline gives CDR1 LNHDA, CDR2 SQIVND (reference sequence). The CDR3 length is 14 residues. CDR3 residues: CASSNGGPQREQYF. The CDR3 DNA reads TGTGCCAGTAGTAATGGCGGGCCCCAAAGGGAGCAGTACTTC.

The chain recombines TRBV7-8 with TRBJ1-1; 7 bases are shared with TRBD1. The CDR3 extends over 13 amino acids. The germline V gene has CDR1 SGHVS and CDR2 FQNEAQ. The V gene end was trimmed by 3 bases and the J gene end by 5 bases; junction bases not matched to a gene: 3. CDR3 residues: CASSFDRDTEAFF. The CDR3 DNA reads TGTGCCAGCAGCTTTGACAGGGATACTGAAGCTTTCTTT.

The chain is built from TRBV10-3 and TRBJ2-5, with TRBD2 as a possible D gene (6 bases). CDR3 length: 12 residues. Trimming cost V 8 bases and J 0 bases, with 7 bases left between them. The germline V gene has CDR1 ENHRY and CDR2 SYGVKD. CDR3 sequence: CAIAGNQETQYF. The CDR3 DNA reads TGTGCCATCGCGGGGAACCAAGAGACCCAGTACTTC.

V usage is TRBV5-1 and J usage is TRBJ1-6, with 9 bases identical to TRBD1. The CDR3 covers 15 residues. Germline-derived CDR1 and CDR2 are SGHRS and YFSETQ. V lost 3 bases, J lost 7 bases, and 5 bases stayed unmatched. CDR3 coding DNA: TGCGCCAGCAGCTACCGGACAGGGGTAAATTCACCCCTCCACTTT. Its translation is CASSYRTGVNSPLHF.

This clone was observed a single time. This sequence joins TRBV9 and TRBJ2-7, with D possibly TRBD1 on 5 matching bases. The CDR3 extends over 14 amino acids. V was cut by 0 bases and J by 3 bases, with 10 bases left in between. Germline V gene sequence: CDR1 SGDLS, CDR2 YYNGEE. The CDR3 region has the DNA TGTGCCAGCAGCGTAGGCCAGGGTGGCTACGAGCAGTACTTC. Amino acid sequence: CASSVGQGGYEQYF.